This TCR beta chain was profiled in a study of shared clonotypes between healthy human individuals (dated by TCRdb to between 2020 and 2021). For context, the study as a whole: A couple of women and a few men aged 18 to 49 years were included in the cohort. Per donor, three plates each were used for CD4 naive and CD4 memory, two for CD8 naive, and one for CD8 memory. Leukapheresis yielded between about 0.9 and 8.9 billion PBMCs per donor. The study deeply sequenced blood TCR repertoires of about five healthy adults to estimate repertoire size and the extent of clonotype sharing between individuals. Different laboratories and diverse techniques were used to prepare libraries and sequence TCR repertoires, to increase sequencing depth and limit assay-specific biases. The investigation overall reported the following: Clonotypes shared by all four sorted-subset donors showed higher generation probabilities than non-shared clonotypes. Naive subsets generally had larger estimated clonotype richness than memory subsets. Sampling was limited to blood, and TCR repertoires in tissue likely differ from TCR repertoires in blood. Because the study included a small number of donors, the genetic and exposure-history diversity represented was limited. Pairwise subsampling indicated that sequencing depth was expected to affect the degree of clonotype sharing among donors. Even with the large sequencing depth, rarefaction of the sorted-subset datasets indicated that sequencing was incomplete. Across a handful of donors, approximately 5% of naive CD4, approximately 3.6% of naive CD8, around 2.5% of memory CD4, and roughly 0.4% of memory CD8 clonotypes were shared.

The donors were healthy, HIV-negative adults with no recently reported acute infections or vaccinations. All donors were Caucasian adults living in Nashville, Tennessee, USA. Magnetic negative selection was used to enrich CD4+ T cells, after which naive cells were positively selected on CD45RA and the negative fraction became the memory subset. Blood was obtained by leukapheresis, after which PBMCs were separated by Ficoll-Histopaque density gradient centrifugation and cryopreserved in liquid nitrogen vapor phase. Purity and quantity of every magnetically sorted T cell population were checked by analytical flow cytometry. Genomic DNA was isolated from every sorted fraction and measured by UV absorbance on a Nanodrop 2000c. Including cysteine and phenylalanine, the CDR3 has 17 amino acids. Only the CDR3 portion is preserved as DNA: 51 bases, with reading frame beginning at the first base. Taken from the germline V gene (reference sequence), the CDR1 and CDR2 loops are PRHDT and FYEKMQ. The junction carries 19 bases between V and J, which are trimmed by 0 bases and 7 bases respectively.

Using the deep immunoSEQ assay, multiplex PCR amplified TCR CDR3 regions from genomic DNA. Extracted genomic DNA from each cell subset was distributed evenly across all wells of several immunoSEQ 96-well plates, and each plate was treated as a replicate. For sorted subsets, about 200 ng genomic DNA, equal to tens of thousands of T cell genomes, was loaded into each replicate PCR. Purified libraries were quantified with a Qubit 3.0 fluorometer, sized on a Bioanalyzer 2100, and re-quantified with the KAPA Library Quantification kit. Each immunoSEQ 96-well plate was sequenced on its own single-read 150-cycle Illumina NextSeq 550 flow cell. The paper's processing steps were these. Because only junctional sequences without quality scores were contained in the immunoSEQ output, filtering matching that applied to full-length reads could not be performed. To assign V/J genes and CDR3, sequences were annotated using PyIR, a Python wrapper for IgBLAST v1.9, with IMGT germline references. Reads were removed for weak V/J assignments (E-value above 1e-6), missing CDR3, stop codons, out-of-frame junctions, or ambiguous translated residues. V3J clonotypes were defined as sequences sharing the same inferred V gene, J gene, and CDR3 amino acid sequence. The percentage overlap between two repertoires was calculated by dividing the number of shared unique clonotypes by the size of the smaller repertoire. RTK rarefaction, the Chao1 estimator, and Recon v2.1 estimates of unobserved clonotypes were used to assess repertoire richness. Generation probabilities were computed with OLGA for all TCRbeta clonotypes obtained by the gDNA method from several donors. Not all clones reach the TCRdb copy of this immuneACCESS table, which keeps in-frame sequences only. Checked studies attribute under half of the gap to unresolved V genes and leave the rest unexplained. V, J and clone size reflect that table, while D and trimming were determined from the DNA. For this sample the table gives fewer than 1.8 million clones, of which approximately 98.5% were detected only once. Roughly 0.35% of the sample is taken by the ten largest.

Details on this clone: It lacks a known antigen. No clone much larger than this one lies a single base away; base qualities are absent.

The receptor was isolated from a man between 25 and 39 years old in good health. The sequence links TRBV13 to TRBJ2-1; matching of 6 bases hints at TRBD2 as the D gene. The sequenced material came from naive CD4+ T cells sorted from blood. The sample's cell subset or site label, in plain terms: CD45RA+ positively selected. The base sequence is TGTGCCAGCAGCTTAGGAAGACTAGAGACGGGCGTGAATGAGCAGTTCTTC. This sequence encodes CASSLGRLETGVNEQFF.